A selection of T cell receptor beta chains follows, all from one sample in a study of blood T cell repertoires in COVID-19. Generated by immunoSEQ multiplex PCR, the TCRdb table keeps only in-frame clones and is missing some. The profile covers 150,000 to 160,000 clones, with approximately 80% appearing a single time and about 12% taken by the ten largest. The sample comprised peripheral blood. The receptors here all came from a woman aged 60-75 years with COVID-19, enrolled during active disease. Each CDR3 is given with its conserved first and last residue. Each record gives: D gene, J gene, clone size, V gene, CDR3 DNA, CDR3 protein. D genes are given only for firm matches. The listing skips clone size in some rows; elsewhere it reads once, few, many or a size class.

. | TRBJ1-2 | . | TRBV29-1 | TGCAGCGTTGGTCCTTTATCCTATGGCTACACCTTC | CSVGPLSYGYTF
. | TRBJ2-7 | . | TRBV5-8 | TGTGCCAGCAGCTTTTGGCAGGGTCACTACGAGCAGTACTTC | CASSFWQGHYEQYF
TRBD1 | TRBJ2-2 | . | TRBV7-9 | TGTGCCAGCAGACAAGGGGGCAAGAACACCGGGGAGCTGTTTTTT | CASRQGGKNTGELFF
. | TRBJ2-5 | . | TRBV5-5 | TGTGCCAGCAGCTTTTCCATCCAAGAGACCCAGTACTTC | CASSFSIQETQYF
. | TRBJ1-2 | . | TRBV18 | TGTGCCAGCTCACCAGATACAGTGGCCTATGGCTACACCTTC | CASSPDTVAYGYTF
. | TRBJ1-2 | . | TRBV6-5 | TGTGCCAGCAGCATTGCGGCGATTAACTATGGCTACACCTTC | CASSIAAINYGYTF
TRBD1 | TRBJ1-4 | . | TRBV6-5 | TGTGCCAGCAGTTACGCGGGACAGGGACCTGAAAAACTGTTTTTT | CASSYAGQGPEKLFF
. | TRBJ2-1 | once | TRBV11-3 | TGTGCCAGCAGCTTAGATTCATCAACACAGGGTGAGCAGTTCTTC | CASSLDSSTQGEQFF
TRBD1 | TRBJ1-5 | . | TRBV25-1 | TGTGCCACTGCGGGACAGGGGAATCAGCCCCAGCATTTT | CATAGQGNQPQHF
. | TRBJ1-1 | many | TRBV11-3 | TGTGCCAGCAGCTTAGGAGGGAACACTGAAGCTTTCTTT | CASSLGGNTEAFF
. | TRBJ2-6 | . | TRBV27 | TGTGCCAGCAGTCAACAGACATTCTCTGGGGCCAACGTCCTGACTTTC | CASSQQTFSGANVLTF
TRBD1 | TRBJ1-4 | . | TRBV5-1 | TGCGCCAGCAGCTCCGGGACAGGGAATGAAAAACTGTTTTTT | CASSSGTGNEKLFF
TRBD1 | TRBJ1-1 | . | TRBV6-6 | TGTGCCAGCAACCCAGGGGGCAGGGGCACTGAAGCTTTCTTT | CASNPGGRGTEAFF
. | TRBJ2-3 | . | TRBV20-1 | TGCAGTGCTAGTAGGGGGGGCATTCCAGATACGCAGTATTTT | CSASRGGIPDTQYF
TRBD1 | TRBJ2-2 | . | TRBV25-1 | TGTGCCAGCAGTGGGGACAGGGGAAGTAAGACCGGGGAGCTGTTTTTT | CASSGDRGSKTGELFF
TRBD1 | TRBJ1-5 | . | TRBV6-5 | TGTGCCAGCAGGACAGGGGCGAACAATCAGCCCCAGCATTTT | CASRTGANNQPQHF
TRBD1 | TRBJ1-5 | . | TRBV28 | TGTGCCAGCAGTTTACAGGGGGGTCAGCCCCAGCATTTT | CASSLQGGQPQHF
. | TRBJ1-4 | once | TRBV2 | TGTGCCAGCAGCCGACAGATAGAAGGTGAAAAACTGTTTTTT | CASSRQIEGEKLFF
TRBD1 | TRBJ1-4 | . | TRBV6-4 | TGTGCCAGCAGTCGGGACAGGAGTGAAAAACTGTTTTTT | CASSRDRSEKLFF
TRBD1 | TRBJ1-5 | . | TRBV3-1/TRBV3-2 | TGTGCCAGCAGCCAACAGGACAGGAATCAGCCCCAGCATTTT | CASSQQDRNQPQHF
. | TRBJ2-2 | . | TRBV7-9 | TGTGCCAGCAGCTTAGAGAGAAACACCGGGGAGCTGTTTTTT | CASSLERNTGELFF
TRBD1 | TRBJ1-2 | . | TRBV7-9 | TGTGCCAGCAGCGGACAGGGTCGCTATGGCTACACCTTC | CASSGQGRYGYTF
. | TRBJ2-5 | . | TRBV29-1 | TGCAGCGTTGTGTCTCGGGCCCAGTACTTC | CSVVSRAQYF
. | TRBJ1-3 | once | TRBV7-9 | TGTGCCAGCAGCTTCGGGGGTTCCTCTGGAAACACCATATATTTT | CASSFGGSSGNTIYF
. | TRBJ1-1 | . | TRBV5-4 | TGTGCCAGCAGCTTGAGGGGGGGACAGAACACTGAAGCTTTCTTT | CASSLRGGQNTEAFF
TRBD1 | TRBJ2-1 | . | TRBV15 | TGTGCCACCAACCCTAGGGGACAGGGGGCGTACAATGAGCAGTTCTTC | CATNPRGQGAYNEQFF
TRBD1 | TRBJ1-1 | once | TRBV6-5 | TGTGCCAGCAGCCCGGGAGGGGGCGGCTACACTGAAGCTTTCTTT | CASSPGGGGYTEAFF
. | TRBJ1-5 | few | TRBV18 | TGTGCCAGCTCCCCGGACGGGAGAAGCAATCAGCCCCAGCATTTT | CASSPDGRSNQPQHF